This TCR beta chain was identified in a study of Ad26.COV2.S vaccination and SARS-CoV-2 variants. On the study more broadly: Once, or twice with 56 days between doses, Ad26.COV2.S was given intramuscularly. General study points: Recipients of vaccine and of placebo showed similar breadth of their non-spike TCR repertoires.

CDR3 length: 14 residues. Trimming took 0 bases from V and 7 from J; bases not matched to a gene: 2. Germline lookup yields CDR1 SGHRS and CDR2 YFSETQ. Notes on this clone: Its specificity is unknown.

Specified treatment: 15 to 20 received Ad26.COV2.S at low or high dose, single or two shots; 5 received placebo; per-sample allocation not given. Sample collection was performed on day 63 after the first vaccine or placebo injection. Assay: immunoSEQ multiplex PCR; the TCRdb copy retains only in-frame clones and omits some. The sample holds 360,000 or so clones, approximately 91% seen once. The chain uses TRBV5-1 and TRBJ2-2; TRBD1 matches at 8 bases. The sequenced sample was peripheral blood, obtained in a trial of Ad26.COV2.S vaccine versus placebo. This TCR was recovered from a person between 18 and 60 years old who received the Ad26.COV2.S COVID-19 vaccine or a placebo. The CDR3 DNA reads as TGCGCCAGCAGCTTGGAACAGGGGGGCGGGGAGCTGTTTTTT. It yields the protein CASSLEQGGGELFF.